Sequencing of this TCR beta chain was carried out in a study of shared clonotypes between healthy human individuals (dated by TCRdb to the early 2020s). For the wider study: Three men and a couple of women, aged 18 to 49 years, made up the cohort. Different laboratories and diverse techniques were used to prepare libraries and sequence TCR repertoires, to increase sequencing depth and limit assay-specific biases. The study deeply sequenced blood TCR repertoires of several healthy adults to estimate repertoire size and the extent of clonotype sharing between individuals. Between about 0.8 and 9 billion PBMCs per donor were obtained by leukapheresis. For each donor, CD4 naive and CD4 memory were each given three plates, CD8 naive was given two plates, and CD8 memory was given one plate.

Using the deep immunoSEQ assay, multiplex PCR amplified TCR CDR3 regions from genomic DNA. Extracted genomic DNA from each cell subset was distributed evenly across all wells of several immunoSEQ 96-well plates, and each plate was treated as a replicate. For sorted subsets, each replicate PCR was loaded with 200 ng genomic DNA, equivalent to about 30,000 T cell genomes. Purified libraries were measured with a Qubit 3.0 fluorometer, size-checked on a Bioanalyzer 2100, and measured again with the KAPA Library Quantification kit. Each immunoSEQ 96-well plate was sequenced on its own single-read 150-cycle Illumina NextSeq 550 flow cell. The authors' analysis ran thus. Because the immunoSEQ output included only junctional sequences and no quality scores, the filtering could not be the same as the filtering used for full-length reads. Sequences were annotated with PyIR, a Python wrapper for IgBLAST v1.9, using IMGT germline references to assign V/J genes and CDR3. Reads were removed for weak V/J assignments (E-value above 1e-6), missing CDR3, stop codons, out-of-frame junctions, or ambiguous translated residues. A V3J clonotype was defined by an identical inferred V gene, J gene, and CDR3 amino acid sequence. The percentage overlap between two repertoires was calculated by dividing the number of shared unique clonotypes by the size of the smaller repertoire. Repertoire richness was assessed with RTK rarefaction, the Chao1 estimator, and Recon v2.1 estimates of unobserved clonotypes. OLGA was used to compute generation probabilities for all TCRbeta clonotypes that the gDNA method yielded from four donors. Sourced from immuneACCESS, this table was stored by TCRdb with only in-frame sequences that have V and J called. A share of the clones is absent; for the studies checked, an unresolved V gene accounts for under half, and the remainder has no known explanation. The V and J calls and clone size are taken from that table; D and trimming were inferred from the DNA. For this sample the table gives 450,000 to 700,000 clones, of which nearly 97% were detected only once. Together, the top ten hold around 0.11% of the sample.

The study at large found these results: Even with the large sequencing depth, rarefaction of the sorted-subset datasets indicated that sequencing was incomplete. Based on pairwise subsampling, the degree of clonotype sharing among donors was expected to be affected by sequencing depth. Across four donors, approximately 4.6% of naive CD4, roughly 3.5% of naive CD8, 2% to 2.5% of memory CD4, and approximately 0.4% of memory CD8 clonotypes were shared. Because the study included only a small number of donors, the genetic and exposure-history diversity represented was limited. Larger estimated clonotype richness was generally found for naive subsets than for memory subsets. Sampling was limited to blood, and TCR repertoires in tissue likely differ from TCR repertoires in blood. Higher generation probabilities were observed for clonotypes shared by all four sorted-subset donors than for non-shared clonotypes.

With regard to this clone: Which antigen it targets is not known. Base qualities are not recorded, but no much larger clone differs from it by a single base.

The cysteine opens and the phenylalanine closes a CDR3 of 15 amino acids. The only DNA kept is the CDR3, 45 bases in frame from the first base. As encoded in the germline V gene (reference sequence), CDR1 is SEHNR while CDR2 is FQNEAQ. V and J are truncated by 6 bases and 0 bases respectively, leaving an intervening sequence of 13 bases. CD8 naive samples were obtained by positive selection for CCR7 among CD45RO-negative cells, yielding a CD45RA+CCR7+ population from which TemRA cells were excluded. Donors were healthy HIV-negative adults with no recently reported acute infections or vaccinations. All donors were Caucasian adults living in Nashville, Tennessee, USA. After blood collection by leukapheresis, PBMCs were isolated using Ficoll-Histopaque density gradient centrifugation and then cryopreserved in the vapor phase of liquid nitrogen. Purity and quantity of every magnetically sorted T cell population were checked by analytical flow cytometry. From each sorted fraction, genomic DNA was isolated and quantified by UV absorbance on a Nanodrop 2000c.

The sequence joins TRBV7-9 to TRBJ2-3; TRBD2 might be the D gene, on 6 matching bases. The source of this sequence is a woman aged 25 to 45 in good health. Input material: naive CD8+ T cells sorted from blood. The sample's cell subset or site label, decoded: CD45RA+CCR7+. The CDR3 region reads CASSRRDSSTDTQYF. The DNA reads TGTGCCAGCAGTCGCCGGGACTCAAGCACAGATACGCAGTATTTT.